This is a list of T cell receptor beta chains from one sample in a study of blood T cell repertoires in COVID-19. The data were produced by immunoSEQ multiplex PCR, yet TCRdb's version contains in-frame clones alone and is incomplete. Of 250,000 to 350,000 clones listed, around nine tenths are singletons. The sequenced sample was peripheral blood. The receptors shown here come from a woman in her thirties with COVID-19, enrolled during active disease. Both conserved end residues are part of each CDR3. A D gene is named only where the DNA matches it firmly. For some rows the clone size is stated as once, few or many, or as a class when expanded; others skip it.

V gene: TRBV15
J gene: TRBJ1-1
clone size: -
D gene: TRBD1
CDR3 DNA: TGTGCCACCAGCCTCCGACAGGGAATGAACACTGAAGCTTTCTTT
CDR3 protein: CATSLRQGMNTEAFF

V gene: TRBV9
J gene: TRBJ2-7
clone size: -
D gene: TRBD2
CDR3 DNA: TGTGCCAGCAGCCCGAAGACGCTAGCGGGAGGGTACGAGCAGTACTTC
CDR3 protein: CASSPKTLAGGYEQYF

V gene: TRBV3-1/TRBV3-2
J gene: TRBJ2-1
clone size: -
D gene: -
CDR3 DNA: TGTGCCAGCAGCCGGACAGCCCTTGCCTACAATGAGCAGTTCTTC
CDR3 protein: CASSRTALAYNEQFF

V gene: TRBV28
J gene: TRBJ1-5
clone size: -
D gene: TRBD1
CDR3 DNA: TGTGCCAGCAGGGACAGGGGCCCGCCCCATCAGCCCCAGCATTTT
CDR3 protein: CASRDRGPPHQPQHF

V gene: TRBV28
J gene: TRBJ2-7
clone size: -
D gene: TRBD1
CDR3 DNA: TGTGCCAGCAGTTTATTTAACAGGGGTAACGAGCAGTACTTC
CDR3 protein: CASSLFNRGNEQYF

V gene: TRBV5-1
J gene: TRBJ1-1
clone size: -
D gene: -
CDR3 DNA: TGCGCCAGCAGCTTGAATGCAGTGAACACTGAAGCTTTCTTT
CDR3 protein: CASSLNAVNTEAFF

V gene: TRBV6-5
J gene: TRBJ2-7
clone size: -
D gene: -
CDR3 DNA: TGTGCCAGCAGTCCCCAGGGCTACGAGCAGTACTTC
CDR3 protein: CASSPQGYEQYF

V gene: TRBV29-1
J gene: TRBJ2-1
clone size: -
D gene: TRBD2
CDR3 DNA: TGCAGCGTTATGAGCGGGAGAAGGAGCTCCTACAATGAGCAGTTCTTC
CDR3 protein: CSVMSGRRSSYNEQFF

V gene: TRBV4-2
J gene: TRBJ2-7
clone size: -
D gene: -
CDR3 DNA: TGTGCCAGCAGCTCACCAGACAGGACTGAATCCTACGAGCAGTACTTC
CDR3 protein: CASSSPDRTESYEQYF

V gene: TRBV20-1
J gene: TRBJ1-5
clone size: -
D gene: -
CDR3 DNA: TGCAGTGCTGGGGCTGGGCAGCCCCAGCATTTT
CDR3 protein: CSAGAGQPQHF

V gene: TRBV9
J gene: TRBJ2-1
clone size: -
D gene: TRBD2
CDR3 DNA: TGTGCCAGCAGCTTGCTAGCGGGAGGGTCCTACAATGAGCAGTTCTTC
CDR3 protein: CASSLLAGGSYNEQFF

V gene: TRBV6-5
J gene: TRBJ1-5
clone size: -
D gene: TRBD1
CDR3 DNA: TGTGCCAGCAGTTCCATGACAGGGGGGAATCAGCCCCAGCATTTT
CDR3 protein: CASSSMTGGNQPQHF

V gene: TRBV19
J gene: TRBJ2-7
clone size: -
D gene: TRBD2
CDR3 DNA: TGTGCCAGTAGTACCATTCGAGCGGGAGCTGACGAGCAGTACTTC
CDR3 protein: CASSTIRAGADEQYF

V gene: TRBV19
J gene: TRBJ1-6
clone size: -
D gene: TRBD1
CDR3 DNA: TGTGCCAGTAGTCCCGGGACAGCCTCACCCCTCCACTTT
CDR3 protein: CASSPGTASPLHF

V gene: TRBV19
J gene: TRBJ2-6
clone size: -
D gene: TRBD1
CDR3 DNA: TGTGCCAGCCGGGACAGCTTTTCTGGGGCCAACGTCCTGACTTTC
CDR3 protein: CASRDSFSGANVLTF

V gene: TRBV10-3
J gene: TRBJ2-6
clone size: -
D gene: -
CDR3 DNA: TGTGCCATCAGTGTAGGAGGGGTAAGCTCTGGGGCCAACGTCCTGACTTTC
CDR3 protein: CAISVGGVSSGANVLTF

V gene: TRBV14
J gene: TRBJ1-3
clone size: few
D gene: -
CDR3 DNA: TGTGCCAGCAGCCAACAAGCGTCTGGAAACACCATATATTTT
CDR3 protein: CASSQQASGNTIYF